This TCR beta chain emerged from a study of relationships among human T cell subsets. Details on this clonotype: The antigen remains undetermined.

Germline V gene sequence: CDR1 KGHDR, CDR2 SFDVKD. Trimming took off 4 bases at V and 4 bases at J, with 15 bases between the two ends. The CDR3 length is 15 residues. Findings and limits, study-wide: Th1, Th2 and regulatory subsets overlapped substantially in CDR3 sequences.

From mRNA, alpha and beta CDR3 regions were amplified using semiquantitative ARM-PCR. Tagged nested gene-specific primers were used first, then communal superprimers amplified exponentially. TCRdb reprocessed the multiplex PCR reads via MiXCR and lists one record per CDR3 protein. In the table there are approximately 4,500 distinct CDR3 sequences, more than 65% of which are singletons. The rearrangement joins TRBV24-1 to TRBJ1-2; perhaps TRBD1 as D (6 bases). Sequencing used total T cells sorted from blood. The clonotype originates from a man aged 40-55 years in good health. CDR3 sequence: CATSDGQPGLYGYTF. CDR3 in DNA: TGTGCCACCAGTGACGGACAGCCAGGACTCTATGGCTACACCTTC.